This TCR beta chain derives from a study of blood T cell repertoires in COVID-19. Across the study: Whether acute or convalescent, the COVID-19 samples came from the United States, Italy and Spain.

Cohorts were determined from participant-reported clinical history. This table comes from immunoSEQ multiplex PCR, and its TCRdb copy is limited to in-frame clones, with some not included. This sample carries under 150,000 clones, approximately 86% of them seen once, and the ten largest clones take roughly 2.2%. V lost 5 bases to trimming and J lost 0 bases; unmatched junction nucleotides: 13. Looked up from germline, CDR1 is MNHNY and CDR2 is SVGAGI (reference sequence). The CDR3 is 18 residues long. The TCR sequence derives from a woman aged 45-65 years who had recovered from COVID-19. The chain couples TRBV6-6 to TRBJ2-1, with 7 bases aligning to TRBD1. Sample: PBMCs or T cells enriched from blood (not recorded which). The CDR3 is CASSRRQGRWSSYNEQFF. CDR3 nucleotide sequence: TGTGCCAGCAGTCGAAGACAGGGAAGGTGGAGCTCCTACAATGAGCAGTTCTTC.